Described below is a single TCR beta chain sequence and its context. This entry belongs to a study of Graves' ophthalmopathy and Graves' hyperthyroidism. Transcripts of RNA were the source for amplifying TCR beta CDR3 regions. After a first-round RT-PCR with HTBI primers, a second-round multiplex PCR was run. TCRdb ran MiXCR on the multiplex PCR reads and lists one entry per CDR3 protein. The sample lists hundreds of thousands of distinct CDR3 sequences, around a fifth occurring once. Germline CDR1 and CDR2: MDHEN and SYDVKM. Trimming shortened V by 6 bases and J by 6 bases, and 14 bases separated the two germline ends. The CDR3 runs to 13 residues.

The chain has TRBV28 and TRBJ1-1; weak D call: TRBD1 (6 bases). Sequenced material: peripheral blood. The sequence derives from a woman aged 18-29 years with stable Graves' hyperthyroidism. The CDR3 spells CASRAGVGPEAFF. For the CDR3, the DNA is TGTGCCAGCAGAGCAGGGGTTGGGCCTGAAGCTTTCTTT.